Listed below are T cell receptor beta chains from one sample, sequenced in a study of CXCR3-negative and CXCR3-positive naive CD8 T cells. Following a re-call of the 5' RACE reads, TCRdb has one entry per CDR3 protein and lacks DNA. The ten top clones account for 14% to 15%, within a sample of around 48,000 distinct CDR3 sequences. Specimen: memory CD8+ T cells from blood. The receptors derive from a human donor in good health. Some clones in this sample may be carry-over from other donors' samples. The CDR3 runs from the conserved cysteine through the conserved F or W. The listing skips clone size in some rows; elsewhere it reads once, few, many or a size class.

V	size	J	CDR3
TRBV20-1	NA	TRBJ2-7	CSARDGAGVYEQYF
TRBV7-2	NA	TRBJ2-6	CASSLGTSFSGANVLTF
TRBV11-1	NA	TRBJ2-5	CASSLASQGVRKTQYF
TRBV27	NA	TRBJ2-3	CASSQLAATDTQYF
TRBV7-9	NA	TRBJ1-4	CASSLQGTNEKLFF
TRBV6-5	NA	TRBJ1-5	CASSFGQGNQPQHF
TRBV29-1	NA	TRBJ2-1	CSDGLAGGHEQFF
TRBV14	NA	TRBJ2-7	CASSPLSGNPGEQYF
TRBV20-1	NA	TRBJ2-7	CSARQREIYNEQFF
TRBV20-1	NA	TRBJ2-1	CSARDLGSYNEQFF
TRBV19	NA	TRBJ1-5	CASSIDRGNQPQHF
TRBV10-3	NA	TRBJ2-3	CAIREPGQGRTDTQYF
TRBV7-6	NA	TRBJ2-7	CASSSYRGEDYEQYF
TRBV7-6	NA	TRBJ1-1	CASSLESGANTEAFF
TRBV29-1	NA	TRBJ2-1	CSAPGQGGNEQFF
TRBV7-3	NA	TRBJ2-7	CASSSSGVDEQYF
TRBV4-2	NA	TRBJ2-3	CASSQGGGTDTQYF
TRBV27	NA	TRBJ2-7	CASSPGIYEQYF
TRBV9	NA	TRBJ2-7	CASSVGLAGDSYEQYF
TRBV19	NA	TRBJ1-2	CASSPQGQARGYTF
TRBV4-3	NA	TRBJ2-7	CASSRSSGTGYEQYF
TRBV12-3/TRBV12-4	NA	TRBJ2-7	CASSLGTGVYEQYF
TRBV27	NA	TRBJ2-7	CASSYGIDSYEQYF
TRBV5-1	NA	TRBJ2-2	CASSLIDSERGNTGELFF
TRBV5-1	NA	TRBJ2-7	CASSSTSGGISYEQYF
TRBV21-1	NA	TRBJ2-7	CASKGGYEQYF
TRBV6-6	NA	TRBJ2-7	CASSPTGSSYEQYF
TRBV6-4	medium-sized	TRBJ2-1	CASSDRGGGAYEQFF
TRBV7-9	NA	TRBJ2-7	CASSLGAGSYEQYF
TRBV12-3/TRBV12-4	NA	TRBJ2-6	CASISGQTHSGANVLTF
TRBV11-2	NA	TRBJ2-7	CASSLEGWREVPRDYEQYF
TRBV29-1	NA	TRBJ2-6	CSVEEFQLSSGANVLTF
TRBV3-1	NA	TRBJ2-1	CASSQEPSGNLYNEQFF
TRBV28	NA	TRBJ2-3	CASADEVVGLTDTQYF
TRBV11-2	NA	TRBJ1-2	CASSLGTDVYGYTF
TRBV28	NA	TRBJ2-5	CASGRPGAREETQYF
TRBV4-3	NA	TRBJ1-6	CASSTGENSPLHF
TRBV2	NA	TRBJ2-3	CADLRVPGDTQYF
TRBV7-2	NA	TRBJ1-5	CASSLFFGVNQPQHF
TRBV12-3/TRBV12-4	NA	TRBJ2-1	CASSSKGATNNEQFF
TRBV29-1	NA	TRBJ2-7	CSVQGASGEQYF
TRBV7-9	NA	TRBJ2-7	CASSGDRGSYEQYF
TRBV5-6	NA	TRBJ2-2	CASSLGQTGELFF
TRBV29-1	NA	TRBJ2-5	CSVADGETQYF
TRBV20-1	NA	TRBJ2-5	CSATRARAGQETQYF